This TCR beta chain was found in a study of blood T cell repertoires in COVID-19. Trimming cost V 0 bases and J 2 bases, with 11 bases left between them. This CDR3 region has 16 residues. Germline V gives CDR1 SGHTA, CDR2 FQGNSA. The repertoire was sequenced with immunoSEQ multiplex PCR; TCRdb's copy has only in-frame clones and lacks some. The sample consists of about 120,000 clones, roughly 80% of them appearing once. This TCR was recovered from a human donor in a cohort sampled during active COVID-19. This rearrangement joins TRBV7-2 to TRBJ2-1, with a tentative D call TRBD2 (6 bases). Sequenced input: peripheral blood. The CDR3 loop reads CASSLAGVAAYNEQFF. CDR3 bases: TGTGCCAGCAGCTTAGCTGGTGTAGCGGCCTACAATGAGCAGTTCTTC.